One and the same sample provided the 18 T cell receptor beta chains below, sequenced in a study of blood T cells in healthy people across ages. The use of a sample-barcoded 5' primer and a J-beta primer mix characterized a second PCR of roughly 7 to 11 cycles. TCRdb itself ran the 5' RACE reads through MiXCR, one entry per CDR3 protein. The data show 730,000 or so distinct CDR3 sequences, around 46% seen once. Sequenced input: blood. These receptors were obtained from an older woman in good health.

The rearrangement links TRBV29-1 to TRBJ1-2; D is possibly TRBD1 (6 bases). CDR1 and CDR2 (germline): SQVTM, ANQGSEA. V was shortened by 3 bases and J by 8 bases, with 19 bases between the two germline ends. This CDR3 has 14 amino acids. The CDR3 bases are TGCAGCGTTGAGCCGGACAGCCTTATTGGGGGCTACACCTTC. Its translation: CSVEPDSLIGGYTF.

This chain joins TRBV20-1 and TRBJ2-7, with no clear D. Germline assignment: CDR1 DFQATT and CDR2 SNEGSKA (reference sequence). The germline V and J ends were trimmed by 2 bases and 3 bases, with 8 bases remaining between them. The CDR3 is made up of 12 amino acids. The CDR3 protein is CSARTQIYEQYF. The CDR3 DNA reads TGCAGTGCTAGAACACAAATCTACGAGCAGTACTTC.

The rearrangement uses TRBV7-3 and TRBJ1-2, with D hard to call. V was shortened by 5 bases and J by 3 bases, with 13 bases between the two germline ends. The germline V gene has CDR1 SGHTA and CDR2 FQGTGA. The length of the CDR3 is 14 residues. The CDR3 loop reads CASSVKGGDYGYTF. The CDR3 region has the DNA TGTGCCAGCAGCGTAAAGGGTGGCGACTATGGCTACACCTTC.

V usage is TRBV11-2 and J usage is TRBJ2-4; 8 positions match TRBD2. CDR1 is SGHAT, CDR2 FQNNGV, per germline. With 5 bases clipped from V and 5 bases from J, the junction kept 11 bases outside the gene matches. This CDR3 is built from 16 residues. CDR3 in amino acids: CASSQRSGGWENIQYF. In DNA, the CDR3 is TGTGCCAGCAGCCAGAGGAGCGGGGGCTGGGAAAACATTCAGTACTTC.

J is TRBJ2-5 and V is TRBV25-1; D is uncertain. Germline CDR1 is MGHDK and CDR2 is SYGVNS. The CDR3 totals 14 residues. V lost 8 bases and J 2 bases, leaving 15 bases between the germline ends. The CDR3 coding sequence is TGTGCCAGCGGTAGCTCCCATGTTCAAGAGACCCAGTACTTC. Its translation: CASGSSHVQETQYF. Filled out from reference TRBV25-1 and TRBJ2-5, the complete variable domain reads EADIYQTPRYLVIGTGKKITLECSQTMGHDKMYWYQQDPGMELHLIHYSYGVNSTEKGDLSSESTVSRIRTEHFPLTLESARPSHTSQYLCASGSSHVQETQYFGPGTRLLVL.

The rearrangement joins TRBV20-1 to TRBJ2-5; D is ambiguous. V lost 5 bases to trimming and J lost 4 bases, with 11 bases between them. Germline-derived CDR1 and CDR2 are DFQATT and SNEGSKA (reference sequence). The CDR3 covers 12 residues. The CDR3 coding sequence is TGCAGTGCTCGGGCGCCTCGAGAGACCCAGTACTTC. Translation: CSARAPRETQYF.

Only one count was recorded for this clonotype. The chain has TRBV20-1 and TRBJ1-1; maybe TRBD1 (6 bases). V was shortened by 5 bases and J by 4 bases, with 20 bases between the two germline ends. The CDR3 has 15 residues. Germline lookup yields CDR1 DFQATT and CDR2 SNEGSKA (reference sequence). CDR3 amino acids: CSAPPRGASSTEAFF. The CDR3 DNA reads as TGCAGTGCTCCTCCTCGGGGGGCTTCTAGCACTGAAGCTTTCTTT.

The CDR3 sequence is CASSPLPENTEAFF. Written as DNA, the CDR3 is TGTGCCAGCAGCCCCCTGCCAGAGAACACTGAAGCTTTCTTT. This chain links TRBV14 with TRBJ1-1; D gene ambiguous. V gave up 4 bases and J gave up 1 base, with 10 bases separating them. Germline CDR1 reads SGHDN; CDR2 reads FVKESK. CDR3 length: 14 residues.

The chain is built from TRBV5-5 and TRBJ2-5; TRBD1 is a possible D gene (5 bases). The CDR3 consists of 15 residues. Trimming took 2 bases from V and 3 from J, leaving 14 bases between them. CDR1 is SGHKS, CDR2 YYEKEE, per germline (reference sequence). CDR3 in amino acids: CASSFGVTAKETQYF. The DNA for the CDR3 is TGTGCCAGCAGCTTTGGCGTGACAGCTAAAGAGACCCAGTACTTC.

This sequence joins TRBV9 and TRBJ1-2; D is undetermined. The germline V gene encodes CDR1 SGDLS and CDR2 YYNGEE. The CDR3 is 15 residues long. V gave up 0 bases and J gave up 4 bases, with 13 bases separating them. The CDR3 loop reads CASSVEVGSGYGYTF. For the CDR3, the DNA is TGTGCCAGCAGCGTAGAGGTGGGGTCGGGCTATGGCTACACCTTC.

The table lists this clonotype with many counts. V and J are TRBV10-3 and TRBJ2-3, with 14 bases that match TRBD2. Germline lookup yields CDR1 ENHRY and CDR2 SYGVKD. CDR3 length equals 15 residues. The trim removed 10 bases at V and 2 bases at J, leaving 5 bases unmatched. CDR3 nucleotide sequence: TGTGCCACCGGGACTAGCGGGAGTAACACAGATACGCAGTATTTT. Protein sequence: CATGTSGSNTDTQYF.

The chain joins TRBV7-7 to TRBJ2-7; D call uncertain. The J call is uncertain, as TRBJ2-5 better fits the DNA end. Looked up from germline, CDR1 is SSHAT and CDR2 is FNYEAQ (reference sequence). The CDR3 is 13 amino acids. This CDR3 is CASSLVWEETQYF. In nucleotides, the CDR3 is TGTGCCAGCAGCTTAGTATGGGAAGAGACCCAGTACTTC.

This chain links TRBV18 with TRBJ2-2, with D unclear. The V end was cut by 1 base, the J end by 7 bases, with 7 bases between. The CDR3 covers 13 residues. The germline gives CDR1 KGHSH, CDR2 LQKENI. In DNA form, the CDR3 reads TGTGCCAGCTCACCACTCCGGAACGGGGAGCTGTTTTTT. Amino acid sequence: CASSPLRNGELFF.

The V call is TRBV27, the J call TRBJ2-1; 11 nucleotides line up with TRBD2. The V and J ends lost 4 bases and 4 bases, in that order; junction bases with no gene match: 6. The CDR3 has 16 amino acids. Per the germline V gene, CDR1 is MNHEY and CDR2 is SMNVEV (reference sequence). DNA of the CDR3: TGTGCCAGCAGTTCCTCCGGGACTAGCGGATACAATGAGCAGTTCTTC. The encoded protein is CASSSSGTSGYNEQFF.

The rearrangement joins TRBV14 to TRBJ2-7, with TRBD2 matching 9 bases. The ends lost 0 bases at V and 3 bases at J; junction bases unmatched: 9. The CDR3 is made up of 17 amino acids. CDR1 SGHDN and CDR2 FVKESK come from the germline V gene. Here the CDR3 reads CASSQEITSGYFYEQYF. The CDR3, as DNA: TGTGCCAGCAGCCAAGAAATCACTAGCGGGTACTTCTACGAGCAGTACTTC.

This chain connects TRBV7-9 to TRBJ2-1; tentatively, D is TRBD1 (6 bases). Germline V gene sequence: CDR1 SEHNR, CDR2 FQNEAQ (reference sequence). The germline V and J ends were trimmed by 4 bases and 7 bases, with 23 bases remaining between them. This CDR3 is 17 amino acids long. CDR3 residues: CASSSGQILITGNEQFF. DNA for the CDR3: TGTGCCAGCAGCTCCGGACAGATCTTGATTACAGGGAATGAGCAGTTCTTC.

The rearrangement joins TRBV5-1 to TRBJ1-1, with TRBD1 identical over 10 bases. The germline V gene encodes CDR1 SGHRS and CDR2 YFSETQ. J gave up 0 bases and V 4 bases, and 6 bases lay outside the gene matches. The CDR3 consists of 16 residues. The chain's CDR3 is CASSPGTGEMNTEAFF. The CDR3 DNA reads TGCGCCAGCAGCCCCGGGACAGGGGAAATGAACACTGAAGCTTTCTTT.

In this sample, this clonotype turned up many times. J is TRBJ2-7 and V is TRBV4-2; the match to TRBD2 covers 7 bases. The germline CDR1 and CDR2 sequences are LGHNA and YNFKEQ. V was clipped by 0 bases and J by 3 bases; unmatched bases: 8. The CDR3 runs to 16 residues. This CDR3 is CASSQELSGAHYEQYF. CDR3 bases: TGTGCCAGCAGCCAAGAATTGAGCGGGGCTCACTACGAGCAGTACTTC.